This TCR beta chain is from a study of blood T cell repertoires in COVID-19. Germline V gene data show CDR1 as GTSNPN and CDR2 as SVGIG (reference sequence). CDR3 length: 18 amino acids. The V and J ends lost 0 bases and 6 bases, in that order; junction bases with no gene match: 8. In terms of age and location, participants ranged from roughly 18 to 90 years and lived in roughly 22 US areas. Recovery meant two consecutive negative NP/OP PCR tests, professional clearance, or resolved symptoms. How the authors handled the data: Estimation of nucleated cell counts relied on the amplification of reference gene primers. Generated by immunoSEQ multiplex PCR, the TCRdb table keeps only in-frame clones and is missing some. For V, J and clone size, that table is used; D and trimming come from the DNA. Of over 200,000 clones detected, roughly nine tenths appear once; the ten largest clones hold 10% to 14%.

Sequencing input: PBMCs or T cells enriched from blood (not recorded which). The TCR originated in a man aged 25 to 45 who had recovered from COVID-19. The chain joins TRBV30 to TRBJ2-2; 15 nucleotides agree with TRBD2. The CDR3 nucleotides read TGTGCCTGGAGTGTAAGGACTAGCGGGAGGGCCAGATCCGGGGAGCTGTTTTTT. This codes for CAWSVRTSGRARSGELFF.